A selection of T cell receptor beta chains follows, all from one sample in a study of tumor and adjacent non-tumor tissue in lung cancer. TCRdb redid the calling of the multiplex PCR reads with MiXCR, one entry per CDR3 protein. The profile covers about 200,000 distinct CDR3 sequences, with around 70% appearing a single time and 20% to 25% taken by the ten largest. Specimen: lung tumor tissue. The receptors come from a man in his sixties with non-small cell lung cancer. CDR3s include the opening cysteine and the closing phenylalanine or tryptophan. A D gene is named only where the DNA matches it firmly. A row's size may be missing; if present it is once, few, many or a size class.

>NA|TRBJ2-3|NA|TRBV12-3/TRBV12-4
TGTGCCATCACCCCCGTTAGCTCAGATACGCAGTACTTT
CAITPVSSDTQYF
>NA|TRBJ2-7|NA|TRBV4-2
TGTGCCAGCAGCCAAGGGAGTGGCTCCTACGAGCAGTACTTC
CASSQGSGSYEQYF
>NA|TRBJ2-5|many|TRBV12-3/TRBV12-4
TGTGCCAGCAGAGACGACAGGGGAGGGGAGACCCAGTACTTC
CASRDDRGGETQYF
>NA|TRBJ1-1|NA|TRBV11-3
TGTTCCAGCAGCTTAGGATGCCTTACTTCGGACAGCACTGAGGCTTTCTTT
CSSSLGCLTSDSTEAFF
>NA|TRBJ2-1|NA|TRBV29-1
TGCAGCGTGAAGCCCCCCGGGAATGATCAGTTCTTC
CSVKPPGNDQFF
>TRBD1|TRBJ2-7|NA|TRBV6-1
TGTGCCAGCAATGCGGGACAGGGGGCCTACGAGCAGTACTTC
CASNAGQGAYEQYF
>TRBD2|TRBJ2-7|few|TRBV4-1
TGCGCCAGCAGCCCTGGAGGGACTAGCGGGGGGTCCTACGAGCAGTACTTC
CASSPGGTSGGSYEQYF
>NA|TRBJ1-5|many|TRBV12-3/TRBV12-4
TGTGCCAGCAGTACCGCCGGGACGGCAAGCAATCAGCCCCAGCATTTT
CASSTAGTASNQPQHF
>NA|TRBJ2-1|NA|TRBV7-3
TGTGCCAGCAGCTTAGCCGTATCTGGTGAGCAGTTCTTC
CASSLAVSGEQFF
>TRBD2|TRBJ2-3|once|TRBV6-2/TRBV6-3
TGTGTCAGCAGTAATAGCGGGAATCCCACAGATACGCAGTATTTT
CVSSNSGNPTDTQYF
>NA|TRBJ1-4|NA|TRBV12-3/TRBV12-4
TGTGCCAGCAATTTCCTCAGAGGAAAACTGTTTTTT
CASNFLRGKLFF
>NA|TRBJ2-2|NA|TRBV5-4
TGTGCCAGCACCCTACTAGCTGGGGGAAACACCGGGGAGCTGTTTTTT
CASTLLAGGNTGELFF
>NA|TRBJ2-7|many|TRBV29-1
TGCAGCGTTGTTCAGCACGAGCAGTACTTC
CSVVQHEQYF
>NA|TRBJ2-7|many|TRBV10-2
TGCGCCACCGAGGACGACTACGAGCAGTACTTC
CATEDDYEQYF
>NA|TRBJ2-1|NA|TRBV11-3
TGTGCCAGCAGCTTTGGGGAGCAAAATAATGAGAAGTTCTTC
CASSFGEQNNEKFF
>NA|TRBJ1-6|NA|TRBV11-2
TGTGCCAGCAGTCTCCGGGCATGGAGGGAATCACCCCTCCACTTT
CASSLRAWRESPLHF
>NA|TRBJ2-7|few|TRBV20-1
TGCAGTGCAATCGGGGCTATCGGGGAGCAGTACTTC
CSAIGAIGEQYF
>TRBD2|TRBJ2-4|NA|TRBV10-2
TGCACCAGCAGTGAGTCCGGCAGGGAGGGTGGCATTCAGTACTTC
CTSSESGREGGIQYF
>NA|TRBJ2-3|NA|TRBV20-1
TGCAGTGCTAGTGAAGGGACCACAGATACACAGTGGTTT
CSASEGTTDTQWF
>NA|TRBJ2-7|many|TRBV20-1
TGCAGTGCTAGAGATCGGAGGGGGGGCACAAGCTCCTACGAGCAGTACTTC
CSARDRRGGTSSYEQYF
>NA|TRBJ2-5|once|TRBV7-3
TGTGCCAGCAGCTCCGTAGGAGCGCCTCAAGAGACCCAGTACTTC
CASSSVGAPQETQYF
>NA|TRBJ2-2|NA|TRBV11-3
TGTGCCAGCATCTCGGGGCCGGACACCGAGGAGCTGTTTTTT
CASISGPDTEELFF
>TRBD1|TRBJ2-3|NA|TRBV28
TGTGCCAGCAGTCTAAGGGACAGGGTGGGAGATACGCAGTATTTT
CASSLRDRVGDTQYF
>TRBD1|TRBJ2-1|NA|TRBV20-1
TGCAGTGCGCCAAGGTTCGACAGGGTGGGGGATGAGCAGTTCTTC
CSAPRFDRVGDEQFF
>TRBD2|TRBJ2-5|few|TRBV5-1
TGCGCCAGCAGCTTGGAGGGAGGGGTCCAAGAGACCCAGTACTTC
CASSLEGGVQETQYF
>NA|TRBJ1-4|NA|TRBV11-3
TGTGCCAGCAGCTTATTTGTGGGACATAATGAAAAAGTGTTTTTT
CASSLFVGHNEKVFF
>TRBD2|TRBJ2-2|NA|TRBV9
TGTGCCAGCAGCGCAGATTGGCGGGGGGGCGACGGGGAGCTGTTTTTT
CASSADWRGGDGELFF
>NA|TRBJ1-2|many|TRBV20-1
TGCAGTGCTAGAGATGGACAGTATGGCTACACCTTC
CSARDGQYGYTF
>TRBD2|TRBJ2-1|NA|TRBV20-1
TGCAGTGCTCCCTCTCCGGGACTAGCGGGAGGCTCCTACAACGAGCAGTCCTTC
CSAPSPGLAGGSYNEQSF
>TRBD2|TRBJ2-1|NA|TRBV24-1
TGTGACACCAGATTAGCGGGAGACAATGAGCAGTTCTTC
CDTRLAGDNEQFF
>TRBD2|TRBJ2-1|NA|TRBV6-1
TGTGCCAGCAGTGACGCTACTAGCGCTCCACATGAGCAGTTCTTC
CASSDATSAPHEQFF
>TRBD1|TRBJ2-5|NA|TRBV10-3
TGTGCCATCAGTGAAAGGGCAGGGGGCGTCAAGACCCAGTACTTC
CAISERAGGVKTQYF
>NA|TRBJ2-2|many|TRBV12-3/TRBV12-4
TGTGCCAGCAGTCCGTCGTCCGGGGAGCTGTTTTTT
CASSPSSGELFF
>NA|TRBJ1-2|NA|TRBV29-1
TGCAGCGCACTCTTAACCCGGGAGATCATATTCAATAACTATGGCTACACCTTC
CSALLTREIIFNNYGYTF
>TRBD1|TRBJ2-6|NA|TRBV11-2
TGTGCCAGCAGTTTAGTTCTAAAGGACAGGCCCCCTGGGGCCAACGTCCTGACTTTC
CASSLVLKDRPPGANVLTF
>NA|TRBJ2-3|few|TRBV30
TGTGCCTGGAGTGTACGGACTGGACGGAAGTATTTT
CAWSVRTGRKYF
>NA|TRBJ2-1|NA|TRBV6-6
TGTGCCAGCAGTTCGGACTATCACTCATACAATAAGCAGTTCTTC
CASSSDYHSYNKQFF
>NA|TRBJ1-4|NA|TRBV5-4
TGTGCCAGCAGCTTTCAGCAGAATGTAAAACTGGTTTTT
CASSFQQNVKLVF
>NA|TRBJ1-2|few|TRBV5-4
TGTGCCAGCAGCCTCCAGATCGCCGGTGGGGGCTACACCTTC
CASSLQIAGGGYTF
>NA|TRBJ2-4|NA|TRBV5-6
TGTGCCAGCAGCTTGGCAGGAAACATTCAGTACTTC
CASSLAGNIQYF
>NA|TRBJ2-5|NA|TRBV6-5
TGTACCAGTAGTGATGCCGGGACCGCGGAGGCCCAGTACTTC
CTSSDAGTAEAQYF
>NA|TRBJ1-6|NA|TRBV4-3
TGCGACAGCAGCCAGGGCCCGGCAGCTTCACCCCTCCACTTT
CDSSQGPAASPLHF
>NA|TRBJ2-3|NA|TRBV19
TGTGACAGTAGTCCTATGGAAACACACACAGATACGCAGTATTTT
CDSSPMETHTDTQYF
>NA|TRBJ1-2|NA|TRBV6-5
TGTGCCAGCAGTTACCAGGGCTCCAACTATGGCTTCACCTTC
CASSYQGSNYGFTF
>TRBD1|TRBJ1-2|NA|TRBV4-1
TGCGCCATCAGCCGGGATGGACAGGAGGACTATGGCTACACCTTC
CAISRDGQEDYGYTF
>TRBD2|TRBJ2-5|NA|TRBV12-3/TRBV12-4
TGTGCCAGCAGTTTAACTAGCGGGAAGGTGGAGACCCAGTACTTC
CASSLTSGKVETQYF
>NA|TRBJ2-1|NA|TRBV12-3/TRBV12-4
TGTGCCAGCAGTTTTCTGCAGGGGCCTAAAGGTGGCCATGAGGAGTTCTTC
CASSFLQGPKGGHEEFF
>TRBD1|TRBJ2-7|NA|TRBV12-3/TRBV12-4
TGTACCAGCACCCTGACAGGGGTCTACGAGCAGTACTTC
CTSTLTGVYEQYF
>NA|TRBJ2-5|few|TRBV7-9
TGTGCCAGCAGCCCGGGGACACTTCAAGAGACCCAGTACTTC
CASSPGTLQETQYF